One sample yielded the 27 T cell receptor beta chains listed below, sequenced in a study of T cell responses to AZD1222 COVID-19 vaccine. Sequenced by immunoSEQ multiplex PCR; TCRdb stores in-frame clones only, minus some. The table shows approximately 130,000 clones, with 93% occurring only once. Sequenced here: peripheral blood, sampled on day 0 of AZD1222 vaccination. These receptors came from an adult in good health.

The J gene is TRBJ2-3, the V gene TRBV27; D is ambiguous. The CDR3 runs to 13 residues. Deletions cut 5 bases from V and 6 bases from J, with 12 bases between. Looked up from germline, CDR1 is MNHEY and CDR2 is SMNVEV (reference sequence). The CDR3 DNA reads TGTGCCAGCAGTGTCCCGACTGGGGATACGCAGTATTTT. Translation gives CASSVPTGDTQYF.

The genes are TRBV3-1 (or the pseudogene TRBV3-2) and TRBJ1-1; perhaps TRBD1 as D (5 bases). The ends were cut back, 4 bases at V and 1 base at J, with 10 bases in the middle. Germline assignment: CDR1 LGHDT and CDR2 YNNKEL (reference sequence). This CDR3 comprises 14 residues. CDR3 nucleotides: TGTGCCAGCAGCCTTCAGGGCAAGAACACTGAAGCTTTCTTT. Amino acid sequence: CASSLQGKNTEAFF.

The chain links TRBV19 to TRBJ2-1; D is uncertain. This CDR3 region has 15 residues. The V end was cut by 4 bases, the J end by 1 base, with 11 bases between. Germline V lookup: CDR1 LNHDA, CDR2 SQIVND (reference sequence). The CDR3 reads CASSSPTESYNEQFF. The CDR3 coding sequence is TGTGCCAGTAGTAGTCCGACCGAGTCCTACAATGAGCAGTTCTTC.

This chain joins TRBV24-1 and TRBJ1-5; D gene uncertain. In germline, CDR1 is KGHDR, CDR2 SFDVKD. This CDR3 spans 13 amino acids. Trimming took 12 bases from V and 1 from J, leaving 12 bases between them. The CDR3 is CAASRGSNQPQHF. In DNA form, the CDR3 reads TGTGCCGCGAGTCGGGGAAGCAATCAGCCCCAGCATTTT.

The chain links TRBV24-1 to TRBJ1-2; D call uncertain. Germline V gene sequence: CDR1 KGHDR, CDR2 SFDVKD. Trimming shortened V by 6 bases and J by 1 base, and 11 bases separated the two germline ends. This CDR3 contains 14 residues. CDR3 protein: CATSSVTNNYGYTF. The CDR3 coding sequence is TGTGCCACCAGTTCGGTGACGAATAACTATGGCTACACCTTC.

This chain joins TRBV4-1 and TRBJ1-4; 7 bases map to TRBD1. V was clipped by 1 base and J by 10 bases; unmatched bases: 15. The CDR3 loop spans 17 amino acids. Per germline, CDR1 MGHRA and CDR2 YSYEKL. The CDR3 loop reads CASSQVIKRGQWGKLFF. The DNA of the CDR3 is TGCGCCAGCAGCCAAGTCATCAAAAGGGGGCAATGGGGAAAACTGTTTTTT.

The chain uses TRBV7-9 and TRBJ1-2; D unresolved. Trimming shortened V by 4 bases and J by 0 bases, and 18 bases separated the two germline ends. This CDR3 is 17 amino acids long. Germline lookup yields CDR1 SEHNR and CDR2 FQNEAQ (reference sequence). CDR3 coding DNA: TGTGCCAGCAGCTCCCTTTCGATGATCCGAGCTAACTATGGCTACACCTTC. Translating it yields CASSSLSMIRANYGYTF.

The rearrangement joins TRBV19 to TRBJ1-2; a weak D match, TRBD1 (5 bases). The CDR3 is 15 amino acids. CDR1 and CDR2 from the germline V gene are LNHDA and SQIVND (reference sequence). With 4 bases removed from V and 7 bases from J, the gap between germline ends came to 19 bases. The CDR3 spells CASSRNPIRARGYTF. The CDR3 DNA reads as TGTGCCAGTAGTAGAAACCCAATCAGGGCTCGTGGCTACACCTTC.

CDR3 coding DNA: TGTGCCAGCAGCCAAGGGGGAGACGAGGTTGAGCAGTTCTTC. It codes for CASSQGGDEVEQFF. This chain links TRBV5-4 with TRBJ2-1; D perhaps matches TRBD1 (6 bases). Germline V gene lookup returns CDR1 SGHNT and CDR2 YYREEE (reference sequence). Trimming removed 4 bases from V and 9 bases from J, with 17 bases in between. The CDR3 runs to 14 residues. Variable domain in full (rest from reference TRBV5-4 and TRBJ2-1): ETGVTQSPTHLIKTRGQQVTLRCSSQSGHNTVSWYQQALGQGPQFIFQYYREEENGRGNFPPRFSGLQFPNYSSELNVNALELDDSALYLCASSQGGDEVEQFFGPGTRLTVL.

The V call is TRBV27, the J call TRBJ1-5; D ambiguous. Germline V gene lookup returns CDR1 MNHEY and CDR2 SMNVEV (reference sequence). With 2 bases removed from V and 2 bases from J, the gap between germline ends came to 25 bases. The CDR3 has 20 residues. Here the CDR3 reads CASSLRPLSVGGPGNQPQHF. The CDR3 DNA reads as TGTGCCAGCAGTTTACGCCCCCTATCGGTTGGTGGCCCGGGCAATCAGCCCCAGCATTTT.

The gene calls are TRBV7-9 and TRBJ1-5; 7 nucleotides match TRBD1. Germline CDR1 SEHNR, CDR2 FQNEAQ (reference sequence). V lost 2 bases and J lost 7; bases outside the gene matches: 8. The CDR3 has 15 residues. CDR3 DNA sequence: TGTGCCAGCAGCTTAAGTGACAGGGATGCCCAGCCCCAGCATTTT. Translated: CASSLSDRDAQPQHF.

The CDR3 spells CASSIDLWADTEAFF. The CDR3 region has the DNA TGTGCCAGTAGTATAGATCTATGGGCAGACACTGAAGCTTTCTTT. The chain employs TRBV19 and TRBJ1-1; D not certain. The V and J ends lost 0 bases and 3 bases respectively, with 11 bases between them. The CDR3 is made up of 15 amino acids. Looked up from germline, CDR1 is LNHDA and CDR2 is SQIVND (reference sequence).

CDR3 nucleotides: TGTGCCAGCAGTTTCATCAGGGCTAGCGGGAGGGCCCTCAGGTACTTC. This gives the protein CASSFIRASGRALRYF. V gene TRBV28 combines with J gene TRBJ2-7, with 12 bases identical to TRBD2. V shed 3 bases, J shed 12 bases, and the junction held 15 bases outside the gene matches. Per the germline V gene, CDR1 is MDHEN and CDR2 is SYDVKM. This CDR3 spans 16 amino acids.

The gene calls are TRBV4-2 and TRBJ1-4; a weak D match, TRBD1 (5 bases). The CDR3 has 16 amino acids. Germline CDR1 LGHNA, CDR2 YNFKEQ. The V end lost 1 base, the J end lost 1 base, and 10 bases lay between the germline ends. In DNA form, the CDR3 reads TGTGCCAGCAGCCAAGCTACAGGCTTAACTAATGAAAAACTGTTTTTT. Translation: CASSQATGLTNEKLFF.

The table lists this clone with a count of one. Here the CDR3 reads CASSSLVGVTDTQYF. For the CDR3, the DNA is TGTGCCAGCAGCTCCCTCGTGGGGGTCACAGATACGCAGTATTTT. The chain joins TRBV7-8 to TRBJ2-3, with D perhaps TRBD1 or TRBD2 (5 bases each). This CDR3 has 15 amino acids. Trimming left V 4 bases short and J 2 bases short, with 13 bases between. Germline V gene lookup returns CDR1 SGHVS and CDR2 FQNEAQ. The whole variable domain, remainder taken from reference TRBV7-8 and TRBJ2-3, is GAGVSQSPRYKVAKRGQDVALRCDPISGHVSLFWYQQALGQGPEFLTYFQNEAQLDKSGLPSDRFFAERPEGSVSTLKIQRTQQEDSAVYLCASSSLVGVTDTQYFGPGTRLTVL.

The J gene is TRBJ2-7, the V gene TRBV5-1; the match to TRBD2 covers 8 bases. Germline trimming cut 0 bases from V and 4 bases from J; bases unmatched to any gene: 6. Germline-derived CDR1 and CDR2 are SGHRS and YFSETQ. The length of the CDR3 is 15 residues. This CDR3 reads CASSLEGSGIYEQYF. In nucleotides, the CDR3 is TGCGCCAGCAGCTTGGAGGGTAGCGGGATTTACGAGCAGTACTTC. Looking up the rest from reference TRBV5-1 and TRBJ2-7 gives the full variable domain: KAGVTQTPRYLIKTRGQQVTLSCSPISGHRSVSWYQQTPGQGLQFLFEYFSETQRNKGNFPGRFSGRQFSNSRSEMNVSTLELGDSALYLCASSLEGSGIYEQYFGPGTRLTVT.

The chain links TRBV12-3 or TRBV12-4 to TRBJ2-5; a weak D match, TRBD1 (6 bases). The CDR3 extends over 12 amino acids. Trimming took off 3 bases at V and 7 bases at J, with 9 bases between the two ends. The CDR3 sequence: CASSLQGLTQYF. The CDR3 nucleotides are TGTGCCAGCAGTTTGCAGGGGCTGACCCAGTACTTC.

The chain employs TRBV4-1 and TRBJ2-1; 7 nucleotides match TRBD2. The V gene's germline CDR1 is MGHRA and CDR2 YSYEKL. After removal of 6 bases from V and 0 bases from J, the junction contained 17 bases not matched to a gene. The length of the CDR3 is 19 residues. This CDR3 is CASSPYSASGQSSYNEQFF. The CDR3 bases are TGCGCCAGCAGTCCCTACTCGGCTAGCGGCCAGAGCTCCTACAATGAGCAGTTCTTC.

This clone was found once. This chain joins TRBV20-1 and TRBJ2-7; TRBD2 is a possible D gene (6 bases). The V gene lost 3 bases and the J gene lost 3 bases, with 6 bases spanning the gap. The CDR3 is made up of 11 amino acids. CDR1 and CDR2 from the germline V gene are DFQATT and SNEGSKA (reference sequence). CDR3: CSARGGYEQYF. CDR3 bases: TGCAGTGCTAGGGGAGGCTACGAGCAGTACTTC.

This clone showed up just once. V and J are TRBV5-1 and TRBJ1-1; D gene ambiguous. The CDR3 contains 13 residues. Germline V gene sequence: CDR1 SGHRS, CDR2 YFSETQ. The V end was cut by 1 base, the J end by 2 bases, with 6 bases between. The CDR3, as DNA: TGCGCCAGCAGCTTGACGAGTAACACTGAAGCTTTCTTT. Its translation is CASSLTSNTEAFF.

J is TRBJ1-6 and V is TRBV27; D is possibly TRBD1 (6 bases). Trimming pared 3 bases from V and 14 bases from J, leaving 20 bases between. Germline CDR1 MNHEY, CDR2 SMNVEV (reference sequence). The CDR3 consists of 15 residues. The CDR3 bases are TGTGCCAGCAGTTTTGGGGGCGCGGGTTCGTTGTCCCTCCACTTT. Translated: CASSFGGAGSLSLHF.

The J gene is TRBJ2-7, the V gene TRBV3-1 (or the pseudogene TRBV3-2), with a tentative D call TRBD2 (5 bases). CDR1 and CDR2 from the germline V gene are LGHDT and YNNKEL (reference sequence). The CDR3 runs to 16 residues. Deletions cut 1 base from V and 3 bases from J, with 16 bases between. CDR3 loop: CASSQGSGKVGYEQYF. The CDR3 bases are TGTGCCAGCAGCCAAGGTTCGGGAAAGGTTGGCTACGAGCAGTACTTC.

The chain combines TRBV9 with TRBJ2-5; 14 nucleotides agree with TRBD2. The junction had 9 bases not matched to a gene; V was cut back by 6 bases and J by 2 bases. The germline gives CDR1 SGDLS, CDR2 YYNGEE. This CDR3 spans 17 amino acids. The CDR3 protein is CASNQGGLAGVQETQYF. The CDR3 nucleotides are TGTGCCAGCAACCAAGGGGGACTAGCGGGAGTTCAAGAGACCCAGTACTTC. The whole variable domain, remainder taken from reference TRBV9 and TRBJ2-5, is DSGVTQTPKHLITATGQRVTLRCSPRSGDLSVYWYQQSLDQGLQFLIQYYNGEERAKGNILERFSAQQFPDLHSELNLSSLELGDSALYFCASNQGGLAGVQETQYFGPGTRLLVL.

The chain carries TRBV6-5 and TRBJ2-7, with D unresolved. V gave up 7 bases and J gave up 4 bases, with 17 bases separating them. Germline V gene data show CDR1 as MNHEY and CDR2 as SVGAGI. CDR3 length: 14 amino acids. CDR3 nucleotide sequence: TGTGCCAGCAAAATTGGGCTAGATCGATACGAGCAGTACTTC. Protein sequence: CASKIGLDRYEQYF.

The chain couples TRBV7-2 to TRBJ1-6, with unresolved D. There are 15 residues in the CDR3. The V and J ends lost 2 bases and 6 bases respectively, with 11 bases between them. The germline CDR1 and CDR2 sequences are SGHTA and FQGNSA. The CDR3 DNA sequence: TGTGCCAGCAGCTTATACCCGGGTGCTAATTCACCCCTCCACTTT. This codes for CASSLYPGANSPLHF.

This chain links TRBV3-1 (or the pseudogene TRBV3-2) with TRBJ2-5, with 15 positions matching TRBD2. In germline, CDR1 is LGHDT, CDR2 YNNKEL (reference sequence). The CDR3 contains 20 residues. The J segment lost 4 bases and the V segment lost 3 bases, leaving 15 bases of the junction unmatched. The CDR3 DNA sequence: TGTGCCAGCAGCCAGAACCCTCCGGGACTAGCGGGAGGCCGGGGAGAGACCCAGTACTTC. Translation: CASSQNPPGLAGGRGETQYF.

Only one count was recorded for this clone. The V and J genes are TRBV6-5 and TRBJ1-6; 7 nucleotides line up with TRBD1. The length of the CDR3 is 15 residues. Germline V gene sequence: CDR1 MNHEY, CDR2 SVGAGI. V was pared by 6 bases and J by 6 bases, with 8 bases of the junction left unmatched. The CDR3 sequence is CASSPGRQGNSPLHF. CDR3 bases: TGTGCCAGCAGCCCGGGGCGACAGGGTAATTCACCCCTCCACTTT.